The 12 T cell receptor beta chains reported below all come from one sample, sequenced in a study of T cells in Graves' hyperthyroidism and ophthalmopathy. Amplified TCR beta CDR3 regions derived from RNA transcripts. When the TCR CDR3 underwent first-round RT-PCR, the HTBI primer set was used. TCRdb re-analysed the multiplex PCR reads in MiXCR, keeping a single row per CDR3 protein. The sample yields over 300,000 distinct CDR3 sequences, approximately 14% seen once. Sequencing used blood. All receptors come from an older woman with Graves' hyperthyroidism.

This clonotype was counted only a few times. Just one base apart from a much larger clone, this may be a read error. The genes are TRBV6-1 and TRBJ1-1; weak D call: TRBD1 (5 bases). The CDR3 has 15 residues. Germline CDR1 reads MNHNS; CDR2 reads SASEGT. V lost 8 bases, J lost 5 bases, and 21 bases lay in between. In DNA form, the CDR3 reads TGTGCCAGCCCCGTACGGGACGCCCAAGGAACTGAAGCTTTCTTT. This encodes CASPVRDAQGTEAFF.

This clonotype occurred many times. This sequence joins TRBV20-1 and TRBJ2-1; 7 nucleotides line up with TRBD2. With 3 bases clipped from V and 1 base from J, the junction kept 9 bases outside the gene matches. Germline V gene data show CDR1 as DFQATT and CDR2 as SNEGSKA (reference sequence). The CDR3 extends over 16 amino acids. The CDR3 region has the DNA TGCAGTGCTAGGACTAGCCTGGGAGTTTCCTACAATGAGCAGTTCTTC. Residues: CSARTSLGVSYNEQFF.

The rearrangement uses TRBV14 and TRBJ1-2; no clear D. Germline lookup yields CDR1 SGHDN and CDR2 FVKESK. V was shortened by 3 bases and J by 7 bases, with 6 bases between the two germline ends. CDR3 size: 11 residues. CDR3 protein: CASSQGSGYTF. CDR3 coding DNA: TGTGCCAGCAGCCAGGGGAGTGGCTACACCTTC.

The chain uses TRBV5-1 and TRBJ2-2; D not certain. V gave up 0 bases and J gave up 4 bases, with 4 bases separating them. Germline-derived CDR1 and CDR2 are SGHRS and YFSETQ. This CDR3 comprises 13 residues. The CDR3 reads CASSLDATGELFF. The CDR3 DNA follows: TGCGCCAGCAGCTTGGATGCCACCGGGGAGCTGTTTTTT.

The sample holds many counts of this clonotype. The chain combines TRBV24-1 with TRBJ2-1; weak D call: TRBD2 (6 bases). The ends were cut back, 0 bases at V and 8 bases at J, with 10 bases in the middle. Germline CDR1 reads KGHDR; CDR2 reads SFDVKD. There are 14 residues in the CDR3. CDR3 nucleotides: TGTGCCACCAGTGATTTGGAACTAGCCCATGAGCAGTTCTTC. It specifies CATSDLELAHEQFF.

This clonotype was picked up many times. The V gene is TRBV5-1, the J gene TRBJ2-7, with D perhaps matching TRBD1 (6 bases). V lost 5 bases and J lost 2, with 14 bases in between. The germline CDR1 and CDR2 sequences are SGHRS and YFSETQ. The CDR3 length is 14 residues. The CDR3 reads CASSSRDTPYEQYF. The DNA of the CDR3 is TGCGCCAGCAGTTCCCGGGACACCCCCTACGAGCAGTACTTC.

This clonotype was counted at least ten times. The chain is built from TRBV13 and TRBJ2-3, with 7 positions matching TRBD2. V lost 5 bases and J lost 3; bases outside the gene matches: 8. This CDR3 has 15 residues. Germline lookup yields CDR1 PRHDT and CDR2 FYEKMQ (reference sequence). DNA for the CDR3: TGTGCCAGCAGCCCGGGGCGGGAGTTGACAGATACGCAGTATTTT. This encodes CASSPGRELTDTQYF.

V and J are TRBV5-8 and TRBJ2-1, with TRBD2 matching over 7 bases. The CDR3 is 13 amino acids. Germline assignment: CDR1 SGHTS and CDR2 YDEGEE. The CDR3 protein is CILASAAGNEQFF. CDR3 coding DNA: TGTATTCTAGCTAGCGCAGCGGGGAATGAGCAGTTCTTC.

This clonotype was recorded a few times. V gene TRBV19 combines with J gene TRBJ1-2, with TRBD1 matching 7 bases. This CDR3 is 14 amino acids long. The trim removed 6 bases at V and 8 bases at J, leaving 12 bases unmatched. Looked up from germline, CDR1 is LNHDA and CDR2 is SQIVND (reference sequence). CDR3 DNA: TGTGCCAGTAGGGGGGACAGATTCTTGGGGGGCTACACCTTC. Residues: CASRGDRFLGGYTF. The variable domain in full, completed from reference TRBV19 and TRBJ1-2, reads DGGITQSPKYLFRKEGQNVTLSCEQNLNHDAMYWYRQDPGQGLRLIYYSQIVNDFQKGDIAEGYSVSREKKESFPLTVTSAQKNPTAFYLCASRGDRFLGGYTFGSGTRLTVV.

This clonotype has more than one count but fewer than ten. Here the CDR3 reads CSSSGRKGTDTQYF. DNA of the CDR3: TGCAGCTCTAGCGGGAGGAAGGGCACAGATACGCAGTATTTT. The chain has TRBV20-1 and TRBJ2-3, with TRBD2 identical over 11 bases. CDR1 and CDR2 (germline): DFQATT, SNEGSKA (reference sequence). The CDR3 has 14 residues.

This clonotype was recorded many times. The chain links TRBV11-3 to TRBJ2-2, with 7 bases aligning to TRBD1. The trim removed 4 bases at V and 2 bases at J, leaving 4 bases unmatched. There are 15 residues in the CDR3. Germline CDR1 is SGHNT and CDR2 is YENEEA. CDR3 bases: TGTGCCAGCAGCTCATCAGGGGGAAACACCGGGGAGCTGTTTTTT. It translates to CASSSSGGNTGELFF.

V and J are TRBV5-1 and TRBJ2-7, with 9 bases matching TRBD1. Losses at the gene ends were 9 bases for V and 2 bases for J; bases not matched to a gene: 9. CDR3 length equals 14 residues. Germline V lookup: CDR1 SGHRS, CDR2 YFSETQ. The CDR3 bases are TGCGCCACTGCGACCGGGACAGGGACCTACGAGCAGTACTTC. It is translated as CATATGTGTYEQYF.